Sequencing of this T cell receptor (beta chain) was carried out in a study of T cell responses to AZD1222 COVID-19 vaccine. The J segment lost 7 bases and the V segment lost 7 bases, leaving 10 bases of the junction unmatched. The CDR3 extends over 13 amino acids. The V gene's germline CDR1 is MGHDK and CDR2 SYGVNS. Study results and caveats: The study sampled repertoires only after the peak T cell response. Increased Spike-specific TCR breadth and depth were observed after two AZD1222 doses.

With regard to this clone: The antigen remains unidentified.

The repertoire was sequenced with immunoSEQ multiplex PCR; TCRdb's copy has only in-frame clones and lacks some. The sample lists 95,000 to 110,000 clones, around 91% occurring once. The source material was peripheral blood, sampled on day 0 of AZD1222 vaccination. This chain uses TRBV25-1 with TRBJ2-7, with 7 bases that match TRBD2. The origin of this receptor is an adult in good health. DNA of the CDR3: TGTGCCAGCATTGGGGACTACCTCGGGGAGCAGTACTTC. Residues: CASIGDYLGEQYF.